These 10 T cell receptor beta chains were all obtained from the same sample, sequenced in a study of blood T cell repertoires in COVID-19. The repertoire was sequenced with immunoSEQ multiplex PCR; TCRdb's copy has only in-frame clones and lacks some. The table lists 250,000 to 300,000 clones, 70% to 85% of them singletons. Sequenced sample: peripheral blood. The receptors were sampled from a woman aged 80 or over with acute or convalescent COVID-19.

The chain uses TRBV5-1 and TRBJ2-7, with TRBD1 identical over 11 bases. In germline, CDR1 is SGHRS, CDR2 YFSETQ. This CDR3 comprises 15 residues. Trimming removed 6 bases from V and 1 base from J; junction bases left unmatched: 6. Here the CDR3 reads CASKTGTGGSYEQYF. In DNA, the CDR3 is TGCGCCAGCAAAACCGGGACAGGGGGGTCCTACGAGCAGTACTTC.

The chain links TRBV27 to TRBJ1-3; D unresolved. Germline values: CDR1 MNHEY, CDR2 SMNVEV (reference sequence). The V end lost 6 bases, the J end lost 0 bases, and 9 bases lay between the germline ends. CDR3 length equals 14 residues. CDR3 residues: CASRQDISGNTIYF. DNA for the CDR3: TGTGCCAGCAGACAAGATATCTCTGGAAACACCATATATTTT.

The chain has TRBV5-1 and TRBJ1-6, with 7 positions matching TRBD1. J was trimmed by 8 bases and V by 4 bases; bases with no gene match: 6. Germline lookup yields CDR1 SGHRS and CDR2 YFSETQ. The CDR3 sequence is 14 residues long. This CDR3 is CASSVTGDDSPLHF. CDR3 DNA: TGCGCCAGCAGCGTTACAGGGGATGATTCACCCCTCCACTTT.

The V call is TRBV6-6, the J call TRBJ1-2; TRBD1 matches 9 bases. Germline CDR1 is MNHNY and CDR2 is SVGAGI (reference sequence). V shed 2 bases, J shed 7 bases, and the junction held 8 bases outside the gene matches. CDR3 size: 15 residues. CDR3 region: CASSYQLQGALGYTF. DNA of the CDR3: TGTGCCAGCAGTTACCAGCTACAGGGGGCTCTTGGCTACACCTTC.

The V and J genes are TRBV5-1 and TRBJ2-1, with 11 bases identical to TRBD2. J was trimmed by 7 bases and V by 0 bases; bases with no gene match: 12. Germline-derived CDR1 and CDR2 are SGHRS and YFSETQ. This CDR3 is 18 amino acids long. The CDR3 DNA sequence: TGCGCCAGCAGCTTGGCTTCGCTAGCGGGAGGTTTTGGAAATGAGCAGTTCTTC. Translation: CASSLASLAGGFGNEQFF. Looking up the rest from reference TRBV5-1 and TRBJ2-1 gives the full variable domain: KAGVTQTPRYLIKTRGQQVTLSCSPISGHRSVSWYQQTPGQGLQFLFEYFSETQRNKGNFPGRFSGRQFSNSRSEMNVSTLELGDSALYLCASSLASLAGGFGNEQFFGPGTRLTVL.

The chain employs TRBV3-1 (or the pseudogene TRBV3-2) and TRBJ2-7, with TRBD2 identical over 8 bases. In germline, CDR1 is LGHDT, CDR2 YNNKEL (reference sequence). The V and J ends lost 1 base and 6 bases, in that order; junction bases with no gene match: 11. This CDR3 is built from 16 residues. The CDR3 spells CASSQVAGTRMGEQYF. CDR3 in DNA: TGTGCCAGCAGCCAAGTCGCCGGGACTAGGATGGGCGAGCAGTACTTC.

This sequence joins TRBV9 and TRBJ1-1; no firm D call. The germline V and J ends were trimmed by 1 base and 6 bases, with 10 bases remaining between them. The CDR3 runs to 13 residues. CDR1 and CDR2 from the germline V gene are SGDLS and YYNGEE. Here the CDR3 DNA reads TGTGCCAGCAGCGTATTGACAATATCTGAAGCTTTCTTT. Its translation: CASSVLTISEAFF. Full variable domain (missing parts from reference TRBV9 and TRBJ1-1): DSGVTQTPKHLITATGQRVTLRCSPRSGDLSVYWYQQSLDQGLQFLIQYYNGEERAKGNILERFSAQQFPDLHSELNLSSLELGDSALYFCASSVLTISEAFFGQGTRLTVV.

This clone appeared a single time. Written as DNA, the CDR3 is TGTGCCAGCAGCTACGACAGGGGGCAATTTTCACCCCTCCACTTT. It translates to CASSYDRGQFSPLHF. This chain connects TRBV5-4 to TRBJ1-6, with 10 positions matching TRBD1. Unmatched junction bases numbered 6, after V lost 3 bases and J lost 9 bases. Germline lookup yields CDR1 SGHNT and CDR2 YYREEE (reference sequence). The length of the CDR3 is 15 residues.

The rearrangement links TRBV6-1 to TRBJ1-2, with TRBD1 matching 8 bases. V was clipped by 1 base and J by 5 bases; unmatched bases: 3. The V gene's germline CDR1 is MNHNS and CDR2 SASEGT. This CDR3 spans 14 amino acids. The CDR3 protein is CASSEGTGRYGYTF. CDR3 DNA sequence: TGTGCCAGCAGTGAAGGGACAGGGCGGTATGGCTACACCTTC.

This clone was seen ten or more times. The V gene is TRBV11-1, the J gene TRBJ2-6, with 7 bases aligning to TRBD2. Germline V gene data show CDR1 as SGHAT and CDR2 as FQDESV (reference sequence). After removal of 1 base from V and 2 bases from J, the junction contained 2 bases not matched to a gene. CDR3 length: 16 residues. The CDR3 is CASSLGAGPGANVLTF. The CDR3 bases are TGTGCCAGCAGCTTAGGAGCGGGGCCTGGGGCCAACGTCCTGACTTTC.